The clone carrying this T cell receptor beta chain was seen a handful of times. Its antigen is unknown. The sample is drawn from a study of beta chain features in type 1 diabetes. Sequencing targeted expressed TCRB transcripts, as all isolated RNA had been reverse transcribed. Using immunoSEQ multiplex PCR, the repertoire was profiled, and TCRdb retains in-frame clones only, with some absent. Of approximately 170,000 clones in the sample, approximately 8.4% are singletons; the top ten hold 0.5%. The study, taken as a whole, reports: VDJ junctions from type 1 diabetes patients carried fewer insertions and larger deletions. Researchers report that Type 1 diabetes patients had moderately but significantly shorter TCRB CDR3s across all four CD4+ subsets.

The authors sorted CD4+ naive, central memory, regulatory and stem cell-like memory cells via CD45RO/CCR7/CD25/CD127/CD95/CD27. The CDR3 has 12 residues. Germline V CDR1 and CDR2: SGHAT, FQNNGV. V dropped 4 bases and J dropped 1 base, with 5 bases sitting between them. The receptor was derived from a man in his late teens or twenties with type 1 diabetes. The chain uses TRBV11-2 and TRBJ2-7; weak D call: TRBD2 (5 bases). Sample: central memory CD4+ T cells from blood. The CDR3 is CASSSGSYEQYF. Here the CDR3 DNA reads TGTGCCAGCAGCTCGGGGTCCTACGAGCAGTACTTC.